This paragraph reports one T cell receptor (beta chain). This clonotype has just a few counts. Its antigen specificity is not known. No quality values exist for individual bases; no much larger clone is one base distant. These reads were obtained on an Illumina NovaSeq 6000. Using 5'RACE with constant-segment primers, TCRalpha and TCRbeta cDNA libraries were constructed, with sample barcodes and unique molecular identifiers added in the process. Trizol reagent was used to extract RNA from every sample. Libraries were amplified in two PCR steps, with a second sample barcode and Illumina TruSeq adapters added in the second step. Sequencing of libraries was performed on an Illumina NovaSeq with 2 x 150 bp paired-end reads. The original methods were these. Demultiplexing of reads and collapsing into UMI-guided consensus sequences were performed with migec v1.2.7. With mixcr v2.1.11, UMI consensuses were aligned to TRA and TRB V and J templates and assembled into clonotypes. Expanded or contracted clonotypes were those called significant by both edgeR and NoisET, with noise models trained on biological replicates. edgeR calls used a false discovery rate-adjusted p below 0.01 and a log2 fold-change threshold of 1. As an exploratory analysis of dynamics, max-normalized trajectories of the 1000 most abundant clonotypes were examined by PCA with hierarchical clustering. Each responding clone was given a CD4 or CD8 phenotype based on the CD4+ and CD8+ repertoires, which had been sequenced separately. TCRdb passed the public sequencing reads through fastp at Q25 and MiXCR, retaining productive beta sequences. All rows with the same CDR3 protein become a single entry with the most common DNA and genes. The authors' filters were not applied to this entry. For this sample the table gives about 400,000 distinct CDR3 sequences, of which 15% to 20% were detected only once. 20% to 25% of the sample is in the top ten clones.

V is shortened by 2 bases, J by 5 bases, and the region joining them spans 12 bases. The CDR1 and CDR2 encoded by the germline V gene are SGHAT and FQNNGV. Including cysteine and phenylalanine, the CDR3 has 15 amino acids. Solely the CDR3 DNA is kept, with 45 bases framed from the first base. The record originates from a study of T-cell memory formation after mild COVID-19 (dated by TCRdb to about 2021). Concerning the study at large: TCR sequence clusters from the two donors were largely donor specific. In a couple of donors, T-cell clones that expanded and contracted after mild COVID-19 were followed by sequencing TCRalpha and TCRbeta repertoires longitudinally. Two young, previously healthy adult volunteers, one female and one male, were included in the cohort. What the research found in general, with its limitations: The second-wave clones that peaked on day 37 were not confirmed to be SARS-CoV-2 specific. Contracting CD4+ clones turned up mainly in the CM and EM memory subsets, whereas EMRA was where CD8+ clones were enriched. Clones contracting from day 15 to 85 had balanced CD4/CD8 phenotypes, while a second wave expanding from day 15 to 37 was biased towards CD4+. Some responding clones were found in pre-infection memory, which suggests that pre-existing cross-reactive memory T cells took part in the SARS-CoV-2 response. Only a couple of mild cases were covered by the study, and larger cohorts that include severe cases with pre-infection samples were considered necessary.

PBMCs were isolated by Ficoll-Paque density gradient centrifugation. The TCR originated in a young man who had mild COVID-19 (a few samples of this study predate the infection). The sample titles of this study are shuffled in the database, so cell type and time point are left out; the donor was told from shared clones. The sample consisted of PBMCs or a T cell subset sorted from them (not recorded which). In this chain, TRBV11-2 is recombined with TRBJ1-4; no D gene can be assigned with confidence. This receptor carries the CDR3 CASSLKSQPNEKLFF. The DNA sequence is TGTGCCAGCAGCTTAAAGTCTCAGCCGAATGAAAAACTGTTTTTT.